Below are 19 T cell receptor beta chains sequenced from a single sample in a study of shared clonotypes between healthy human individuals. Clones were sequenced by immunoSEQ multiplex PCR, and TCRdb holds only the in-frame ones, with some missing. The data show about 2.5 million clones, about 90% seen once. Material for sequencing was naive CD4+ T cells from PBMCs. Subset meaning: CD45RA+ positively selected. Source of these receptors: a man aged 18 to 35 in good health. Some clones in this sample may be carry-over from other donors' samples.

The chain employs TRBV6-4 and TRBJ2-7; no clear D. Germline V gives CDR1 MRHNA, CDR2 SNTAGT. Trimming cost V 4 bases and J 7 bases, with 17 bases left between them. The CDR3 spans 14 residues. CDR3 DNA sequence: TGTGCCAGCAGTGTGCCTACATCTGCTCTTGAGCAGTACTTC. This gives the protein CASSVPTSALEQYF.

This clone appeared a single time. V usage is TRBV27 and J usage is TRBJ1-2; perhaps TRBD1 as D (5 bases). This CDR3 spans 13 amino acids. The germline V gene has CDR1 MNHEY and CDR2 SMNVEV (reference sequence). The V end was cut by 6 bases, the J end by 6 bases, with 14 bases between. The CDR3 here is CASSTRGIHGYTF. For the CDR3, the DNA is TGTGCCAGCAGCACTAGGGGTATACATGGCTACACCTTC.

The chain links TRBV10-1 to TRBJ2-7; D is unclear. Per germline, CDR1 WNHNN and CDR2 SYGVQD (reference sequence). Trimming removed 0 bases at V and 8 bases at J, with 11 bases between. There are 13 residues in the CDR3. CDR3 in amino acids: CASSESLRSQQYF. CDR3 nucleotides: TGCGCCAGCAGTGAGTCGCTACGATCCCAGCAGTACTTC.

The chain recombines TRBV4-2 with TRBJ2-1, with 8 bases matching TRBD2. Germline loops: CDR1 LGHNA, CDR2 YNFKEQ. The CDR3 has 16 amino acids. Germline trimming cut 4 bases from V and 9 bases from J; bases unmatched to any gene: 14. The CDR3 sequence: CASSRCRAGDPCEQFF. The CDR3 DNA is TGTGCCAGCAGCCGCTGCAGAGCGGGAGATCCGTGTGAGCAGTTCTTC.

The chain uses TRBV9 and TRBJ2-6; the D is unclear. This CDR3 has 16 amino acids. Trimming cost V 0 bases and J 1 base, with 8 bases left between them. Germline lookup yields CDR1 SGDLS and CDR2 YYNGEE. CDR3 DNA: TGTGCCAGCAGCGTAGATAGGGCTTCTGGGGCCAACGTCCTGACTTTC. It encodes CASSVDRASGANVLTF. Variable domain in full (rest from reference TRBV9 and TRBJ2-6): DSGVTQTPKHLITATGQRVTLRCSPRSGDLSVYWYQQSLDQGLQFLIQYYNGEERAKGNILERFSAQQFPDLHSELNLSSLELGDSALYFCASSVDRASGANVLTFGAGSRLTVL.

The chain links TRBV6-1 to TRBJ2-4, with 9 positions matching TRBD1. CDR1 and CDR2 from the germline V gene are MNHNS and SASEGT. V trimming: 4 bases; J trimming: 14 bases; junction bases outside the gene matches: 9. The CDR3 runs to 13 residues. CDR3 nucleotide sequence: TGTGCCAGCAGTGTCCGGGACAGGGATTTAGAGTACTTC. It yields the protein CASSVRDRDLEYF.

The J gene is TRBJ2-3, the V gene TRBV11-2; D unresolved. CDR3 length equals 14 residues. Germline V gene sequence: CDR1 SGHAT, CDR2 FQNNGV. The ends were cut back, 1 base at V and 2 bases at J, with 7 bases in the middle. Here the CDR3 reads CASSLVAHTDTQYF. CDR3 DNA sequence: TGTGCCAGCAGCTTAGTTGCCCACACAGATACGCAGTATTTT.

V usage is TRBV4-1 and J usage is TRBJ2-3; 10 bases line up with TRBD2. Germline V gene sequence: CDR1 MGHRA, CDR2 YSYEKL. This CDR3 has 19 residues. The junction had 19 bases not matched to a gene; V was cut back by 6 bases and J by 4 bases. CDR3 sequence: CASSWDPRLAGEGPDTQYF. The CDR3, as DNA: TGCGCCAGCAGTTGGGACCCTCGGCTAGCGGGAGAAGGCCCAGATACGCAGTATTTT.

The chain employs TRBV2 and TRBJ2-3; 7 bases are a match to TRBD2. The ends lost 6 bases at V and 0 bases at J; junction bases unmatched: 6. The germline V gene has CDR1 SNHLY and CDR2 FYNNEI. This CDR3 is built from 15 residues. The CDR3 bases are TGTGCCAGCAGGAAAAGGGGAGGGAGCACAGATACGCAGTATTTT. Its translation: CASRKRGGSTDTQYF.

The chain recombines TRBV4-2 with TRBJ1-1; D unresolved. The CDR3 is made up of 15 amino acids. The germline gives CDR1 LGHNA, CDR2 YNFKEQ. Between the trimmed V and J ends, which lost 7 bases and 0 bases, there was a span of 15 bases. This chain's CDR3 is CASNRAGNMNTEAFF. DNA for the CDR3: TGTGCCAGCAACCGAGCAGGAAACATGAACACTGAAGCTTTCTTT.

The chain employs TRBV7-2 and TRBJ2-7; TRBD2 matches 8 bases. The CDR3 totals 17 residues. Looked up from germline, CDR1 is SGHTA and CDR2 is FQGNSA. The ends lost 5 bases at V and 4 bases at J; junction bases unmatched: 16. CDR3 loop: CASSRPALAGSIYEQYF. CDR3 DNA sequence: TGTGCCAGCAGCCGACCGGCTCTAGCGGGCTCTATTTACGAGCAGTACTTC.

This clone was counted a single time. The V gene is TRBV29-1, the J gene TRBJ2-1, with TRBD1 identical over 8 bases. The CDR3 contains 16 residues. V gave up 5 bases and J gave up 4 bases; unmatched junction bases: 13. Germline V gene sequence: CDR1 SQVTM, CDR2 ANQGSEA. This chain's CDR3 is CSVPGQGGGLYNEQFF. For the CDR3, the DNA is TGCAGCGTTCCTGGACAGGGCGGAGGGCTTTACAATGAGCAGTTCTTC.

V gene TRBV19 combines with J gene TRBJ1-2, with D possibly matching TRBD1 (5 bases). The CDR3 totals 18 residues. The V and J ends lost 1 base and 8 bases respectively, with 26 bases between them. The germline V gene encodes CDR1 LNHDA and CDR2 SQIVND (reference sequence). The DNA for the CDR3 is TGTGCCAGTAGTATAGGCCCGCCCCGGGGGACCGGGGTAAGGGGCTACACCTTC. This sequence encodes CASSIGPPRGTGVRGYTF.

The chain recombines TRBV28 with TRBJ2-7; 7 nucleotides match TRBD2. Losses at the gene ends were 5 bases for V and 2 bases for J; bases not matched to a gene: 18. The CDR3 has 18 residues. Germline values: CDR1 MDHEN, CDR2 SYDVKM. In DNA form, the CDR3 reads TGTGCCAGCAGTGCGCCCCGGGGAGGGACGGCTTATACCTACGAGCAGTACTTC. Protein sequence: CASSAPRGGTAYTYEQYF.

The chain's CDR3 is CASGFGQGGCQETQYF. The CDR3 region has the DNA TGTGCTAGTGGTTTCGGGCAGGGCGGCTGCCAAGAGACCCAGTACTTC. The chain has TRBV12-5 and TRBJ2-5, with a tentative D call TRBD1 (5 bases). V gave up 3 bases and J gave up 1 base, with 15 bases separating them. Germline-derived CDR1 and CDR2 are LGHNT and FRNRAP. This CDR3 is built from 16 residues.

This sequence joins TRBV2 and TRBJ1-5; tentative D call: TRBD1 (6 bases). Deletions cut 6 bases from V and 2 bases from J, with 14 bases between. The length of the CDR3 is 15 residues. Germline CDR1 and CDR2: SNHLY and FYNNEI. CDR3 bases: TGTGCCAGCAGAGCCCTACAGGGAGGCAATCAGCCCCAGCATTTT. Protein product: CASRALQGGNQPQHF.

This clone was seen a handful of times. This sequence joins TRBV14 and TRBJ1-5; D is uncertain. The CDR3 extends over 12 amino acids. Germline V gives CDR1 SGHDN, CDR2 FVKESK. V was shortened by 3 bases and J by 6 bases, with 6 bases between the two germline ends. CDR3 in amino acids: CASSQSGQPQHF. CDR3 sequence (DNA): TGTGCCAGCAGCCAGAGCGGTCAGCCCCAGCATTTT.

This chain uses TRBV10-3 with TRBJ2-2; D possibly uses TRBD1 or TRBD2 (5 bases each). The V and J ends lost 4 bases and 2 bases respectively, with 17 bases between them. This CDR3 is built from 17 residues. Per germline, CDR1 ENHRY and CDR2 SYGVKD. CDR3 bases: TGTGCCATCAGTGTGAATCTTGGGGGATACAACACCGGGGAGCTGTTTTTT. It yields the protein CAISVNLGGYNTGELFF.

The genes are TRBV15 and TRBJ1-1; 9 bases are shared with TRBD1. V dropped 5 bases and J dropped 4; count of bases not matched to a gene: 2. There are 13 residues in the CDR3. The germline V gene has CDR1 LNHNV and CDR2 YYDKDF (reference sequence). The chain's CDR3 is CATSGTGPTEAFF. In nucleotides, the CDR3 is TGTGCCACCAGCGGGACAGGGCCCACTGAAGCTTTCTTT.